The 22 T cell receptor beta chains listed next were all sequenced from one sample in a study of CD8 T cells in Susac syndrome. An amount of RNA that ranged from about 0.45 to 1 ug was reverse transcribed with random hexamers. TCRdb reprocessed the immunoSEQ multiplex PCR reads with MiXCR, giving one entry per CDR3 protein. The table includes roughly 160,000 distinct CDR3 sequences, roughly 95% detected once. Sequenced material: CD4+ T cells from PBMCs. The receptors were sampled from a human donor with Susac syndrome.

The chain has TRBV5-4 and TRBJ2-2; 7 bases fit TRBD1. The CDR3 loop spans 14 amino acids. Unmatched junction bases numbered 5, after V lost 4 bases and J lost 5 bases. Germline CDR1 reads SGHNT; CDR2 reads YYREEE (reference sequence). CDR3 DNA sequence: TGTGCCAGCAGCACGGACAGGACGACCGGGGAGCTGTTTTTT. Its translation is CASSTDRTTGELFF.

V and J are TRBV5-6 and TRBJ2-3, with D perhaps being TRBD1 or TRBD2 (5 bases each). CDR1 and CDR2 (germline): SGHDT, YYEEEE. The V end was cut by 4 bases, the J end by 9 bases, with 15 bases between. The CDR3 runs 13 residues. The CDR3 here is CASSQEHRGTQYF. In nucleotides, the CDR3 is TGTGCCAGCAGCCAAGAACACCGGGGCACGCAGTATTTT.

The genes are TRBV5-6 and TRBJ2-1; D is perhaps TRBD1 (5 bases). Germline V gene sequence: CDR1 SGHDT, CDR2 YYEEEE. Trimming removed 1 base from V and 7 bases from J, with 12 bases in between. CDR3 size: 14 residues. In DNA form, the CDR3 reads TGTGCCAGCAGCTTGATTCAGGGCTCGAATGAGCAGTTCTTC. Amino acid sequence: CASSLIQGSNEQFF.

This chain uses TRBV28 with TRBJ2-4; the D is unclear. Trimming stripped 3 bases from V and 9 bases from J, with 9 bases between. The germline V gene has CDR1 MDHEN and CDR2 SYDVKM. This CDR3 comprises 12 residues. CDR3 region: CASSLPGSIQYF. As DNA, the CDR3 is TGTGCCAGCAGTTTGCCCGGTTCCATTCAGTACTTC.

The chain recombines TRBV7-9 with TRBJ2-1; TRBD2 might be the D (6 bases). Trimming removed 3 bases at V and 16 bases at J, with 16 bases between. From germline, CDR1 is SEHNR and CDR2 FQNEAQ (reference sequence). The CDR3 length is 12 residues. CDR3 sequence: CASSFGGGVAFF. For the CDR3, the DNA is TGTGCCAGCAGCTTCGGAGGCGGGGTAGCTTTCTTC.

The V gene is TRBV12-3 or TRBV12-4, the J gene TRBJ1-2, with D uncertain. This CDR3 contains 17 residues. The V end was cut by 3 bases, the J end by 4 bases, with 21 bases between. DNA for the CDR3: TGTGCCAGCAGTTTTTCCGGTGGGCCCTCCCCTTTCTATGGCTACACCTTC. It translates to CASSFSGGPSPFYGYTF.

The chain has TRBV9 and TRBJ1-6; D gene uncertain. The CDR3 is 14 residues long. The germline V gene encodes CDR1 SGDLS and CDR2 YYNGEE. Trimming removed 1 base from V and 7 bases from J, with 9 bases in between. The CDR3 spells CASSVYQENSPLHF. The CDR3 coding sequence is TGTGCCAGCAGCGTATACCAAGAAAATTCACCCCTCCACTTT.

This chain links TRBV24-1 with TRBJ1-2; D not resolved. The CDR3 runs to 12 residues. CDR1 is KGHDR and CDR2 is SFDVKD in the germline V gene. Trimming removed 9 bases at V and 8 bases at J, with 15 bases between. CDR3 nucleotides: TGTGCCACCTCCGACCTCGTCGAGGGCTACACCTTC. Translated, it gives CATSDLVEGYTF.

The V call is TRBV27, the J call TRBJ2-2; 7 positions agree with TRBD1. V lost 5 bases to trimming and J lost 0 bases; unmatched junction nucleotides: 9. Germline V lookup: CDR1 MNHEY, CDR2 SMNVEV (reference sequence). This CDR3 contains 17 residues. For the CDR3, the DNA is TGTGCCAGCAGTCCGCGACAGGGCCACGCGAACACCGGGGAGCTGTTTTTT. It is translated as CASSPRQGHANTGELFF.

This rearrangement joins TRBV29-1 to TRBJ1-1; D remains ambiguous. Germline CDR1 SQVTM, CDR2 ANQGSEA. The V end was cut by 4 bases, the J end by 0 bases, with 24 bases between. The CDR3 spans 18 residues. CDR3 DNA sequence: TGCAGCGTTGTTGGTTACCGGTCGGGGAGGCCCATGAACACTGAAGCTTTCTTT. This codes for CSVVGYRSGRPMNTEAFF.

The genes are TRBV19 and TRBJ1-5; the D is unclear. The germline gives CDR1 LNHDA, CDR2 SQIVND (reference sequence). This CDR3 is 16 amino acids long. V was cut by 6 bases and J by 3 bases, with 18 bases left in between. The CDR3 DNA sequence: TGTGCCAGTAGGCTGATGAAGGGAAGCCCCAATCAGCCCCAGCATTTT. This encodes CASRLMKGSPNQPQHF.

The V and J genes are TRBV5-1 and TRBJ2-3, with TRBD2 matching 14 bases. Germline lookup yields CDR1 SGHRS and CDR2 YFSETQ. The CDR3 is 17 amino acids. With V trimmed by 2 bases and J by 3 bases, 5 bases remained unmatched. CDR3 in DNA: TGCGCCAGCAGCTTCCCGGGACTAGCGGGAGCGACAGATACGCAGTATTTT. Its translation: CASSFPGLAGATDTQYF.

This clonotype was seen only a few times. The chain uses TRBV5-4 and TRBJ2-3; D is unclear. CDR3 length: 14 residues. V was shortened by 1 base and J by 2 bases, with 8 bases between the two germline ends. Germline-derived CDR1 and CDR2 are SGHNT and YYREEE (reference sequence). CDR3 region: CASSLRTNTDTQYF. The CDR3 DNA reads TGTGCCAGCAGCTTGCGGACGAACACAGATACGCAGTATTTT.

The CDR3 is CASSDSGGAYYNEQFF. The CDR3 coding sequence is TGTGCCAGCAGCGATAGCGGGGGGGCATACTACAATGAGCAGTTCTTC. The rearrangement uses TRBV5-6 and TRBJ2-1, with 11 bases identical to TRBD2. With V trimmed by 4 bases and J by 3 bases, 6 bases remained unmatched. CDR1 is SGHDT and CDR2 is YYEEEE in the germline V gene. The CDR3 is 16 amino acids.

This sequence joins TRBV18 and TRBJ2-5; 7 bases are a match to TRBD2. From germline, CDR1 is KGHSH and CDR2 LQKENI. J lost 4 bases, V lost 0 bases, and 8 bases had no gene match. This CDR3 contains 16 residues. In DNA form, the CDR3 reads TGTGCCAGCTCACCACCGAGTCCGGGACTACGAGAGACCCAGTACTTC. Residues: CASSPPSPGLRETQYF.

V gene TRBV5-6 combines with J gene TRBJ2-1; D call uncertain. The CDR3 has 11 amino acids. V was pared by 4 bases and J by 9 bases, with 8 bases between. Germline-derived CDR1 and CDR2 are SGHDT and YYEEEE. CDR3 region: CASSTYGEQFF. Here the CDR3 DNA reads TGTGCCAGCAGCACATACGGTGAGCAGTTCTTC.

The chain employs TRBV7-9 and TRBJ1-6; D possibly corresponds to TRBD1 (6 bases). The CDR3 sequence is 14 residues long. Trimming left V 5 bases short and J 10 bases short, with 15 bases between. Germline V lookup: CDR1 SEHNR, CDR2 FQNEAQ (reference sequence). CDR3 DNA sequence: TGTGCCAGCAGCCGGGGGGGGCGCTGGTCACCCCTCCACTTT. Amino acids: CASSRGGRWSPLHF.

This clonotype was picked up one time. The rearrangement uses TRBV29-1 and TRBJ1-1; D is possibly TRBD1 (6 bases). Germline-derived CDR1 and CDR2 are SQVTM and ANQGSEA. The CDR3 contains 12 residues. V lost 6 bases to trimming and J lost 4 bases, with 12 bases between them. CDR3 bases: TGCAGCGTCCAAACAGGGCCCACTGAAGCTTTCTTT. This sequence encodes CSVQTGPTEAFF.

The rearrangement links TRBV16 to TRBJ1-2; D remains ambiguous. Germline assignment: CDR1 KGHSY and CDR2 FQNENV. The V gene lost 2 bases and the J gene lost 0 bases, with 4 bases spanning the gap. The CDR3 is made up of 13 amino acids. CDR3 DNA: TGTGCCAGCAGCCAACAAACTAACTATGGCTACACCTTC. It codes for CASSQQTNYGYTF. Together with reference TRBV16 and TRBJ1-2, the CDR3 gives the full variable domain: GEEVAQTPKHLVRGEGQKAKLYCAPIKGHSYVFWYQQVLKNEFKFLISFQNENVFDETGMPKERFSAKCLPNSPCSLEIQATKLEDSAVYFCASSQQTNYGYTFGSGTRLTVV.

V gene TRBV24-1 combines with J gene TRBJ2-1; D gene unclear. The V end was cut by 1 base, the J end by 11 bases, with 5 bases between. The germline V gene encodes CDR1 KGHDR and CDR2 SFDVKD. The CDR3 has 11 residues. The CDR3: CATSDLTKQFF. CDR3 DNA sequence: TGTGCCACCAGTGATTTAACGAAGCAGTTCTTC.

Only a few counts were recorded for this clonotype. The chain is built from TRBV9 and TRBJ2-7, with unresolved D. V lost 0 bases and J 2 bases, leaving 6 bases between the germline ends. Germline V gene data show CDR1 as SGDLS and CDR2 as YYNGEE. The CDR3 has 13 residues. CDR3 coding DNA: TGTGCCAGCAGCGTAGGTCAAACCTACGAGCAGTACTTC. Residues: CASSVGQTYEQYF.

The chain recombines TRBV28 with TRBJ2-3, with D perhaps TRBD2 (6 bases). V lost 2 bases to trimming and J lost 10 bases, with 13 bases between them. The germline V gene encodes CDR1 MDHEN and CDR2 SYDVKM. The CDR3 loop spans 13 amino acids. Here the CDR3 DNA reads TGTGCCAGCAGTTTAAGCCGACTAGGGGCGCAGTATTTT. It is translated as CASSLSRLGAQYF.